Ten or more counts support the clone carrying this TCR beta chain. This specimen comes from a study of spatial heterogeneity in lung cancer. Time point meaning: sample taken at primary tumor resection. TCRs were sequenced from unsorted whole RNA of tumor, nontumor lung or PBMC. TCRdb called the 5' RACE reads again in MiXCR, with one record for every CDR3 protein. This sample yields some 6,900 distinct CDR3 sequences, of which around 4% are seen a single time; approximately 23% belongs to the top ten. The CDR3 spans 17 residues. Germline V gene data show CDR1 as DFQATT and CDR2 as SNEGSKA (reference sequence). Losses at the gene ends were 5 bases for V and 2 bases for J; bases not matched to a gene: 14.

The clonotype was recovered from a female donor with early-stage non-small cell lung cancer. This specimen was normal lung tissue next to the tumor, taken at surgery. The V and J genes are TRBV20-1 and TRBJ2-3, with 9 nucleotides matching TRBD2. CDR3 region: CSARGGASGADTDTQYF. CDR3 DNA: TGCAGTGCTCGTGGGGGGGCTAGCGGGGCTGACACAGATACGCAGTATTTT.